The 31 T cell receptor beta chains presented below share a single source sample, sequenced in a study of Ad26.COV2.S vaccination and SARS-CoV-2 variants. Using immunoSEQ multiplex PCR, the repertoire was profiled, and TCRdb retains in-frame clones only, with some absent. The sample carries 330,000 or so clones, approximately 87% recorded once. This sample's treatment: roughly 20 received Ad26.COV2.S at low or high dose, single or two shots; a few received placebo; per-sample allocation not given. The study sampled participants on day 63 after the first vaccine or placebo injection. This specimen was peripheral blood, taken in a trial of Ad26.COV2.S vaccine versus placebo. The receptor source for this set is a person aged 18 to 59 who received the Ad26.COV2.S COVID-19 vaccine or a placebo.

This clone was observed a few times. The CDR3 region is CAIGFSLGTEAFF. In DNA form, the CDR3 reads TGTGCCATCGGGTTTTCACTGGGCACTGAAGCTTTCTTT. The V call is TRBV10-3, the J call TRBJ1-1; no clear D gene. The CDR3 runs 13 residues. V was shortened by 8 bases and J by 4 bases, with 14 bases between the two germline ends. Looked up from germline, CDR1 is ENHRY and CDR2 is SYGVKD.

This chain links TRBV6-2 or TRBV6-3 with TRBJ1-5, with D perhaps TRBD1 (5 bases). Between the trimmed V and J ends, which lost 0 bases and 15 bases, there was a span of 15 bases. There are 13 residues in the CDR3. The germline V gene encodes CDR1 MNHEY and CDR2 SVGEGT. The CDR3 reads CASSYSGHLFSHF. The CDR3 nucleotides are TGTGCCAGCAGTTACTCTGGACACCTTTTTTCGCATTTT.

The V and J genes are TRBV29-1 and TRBJ2-4, with TRBD1 matching over 7 bases. The germline V gene has CDR1 SQVTM and CDR2 ANQGSEA. This CDR3 region has 15 residues. With V trimmed by 5 bases and J by 6 bases, 13 bases remained unmatched. The CDR3 reads CSVRSARDSLNIQYF. CDR3 bases: TGCAGCGTTCGCTCGGCCCGGGACAGTTTAAACATTCAGTACTTC.

This clone was counted once. The chain uses TRBV20-1 and TRBJ1-2, with 7 bases fitting TRBD1. The CDR3 is 13 amino acids. The V segment lost 3 bases and the J segment 7 bases; nucleotides outside the gene matches: 8. CDR1 and CDR2 from the germline V gene are DFQATT and SNEGSKA (reference sequence). The CDR3 sequence is CSASRGGLSGYTF. The CDR3 DNA follows: TGCAGTGCTAGTAGAGGGGGCTTAAGTGGCTACACCTTC.

The rearrangement joins TRBV29-1 to TRBJ2-5, with a tentative D call TRBD2 (5 bases). Germline V CDR1 and CDR2: SQVTM, ANQGSEA. The V end lost 7 bases, the J end lost 7 bases, and 10 bases lay between the germline ends. The CDR3 covers 10 residues. The CDR3 bases are TGCAGCGCCCAACGGGGGACCCAGTACTTC. This translates into CSAQRGTQYF.

This clone was detected only once. This CDR3 is CASSLVKGTGELFF. In DNA, the CDR3 is TGTGCCAGCAGCTTAGTAAAGGGGACCGGGGAGCTGTTTTTT. V is TRBV7-2 and J is TRBJ2-2; TRBD1 might be the D (5 bases). The CDR3 has 14 residues. Germline values: CDR1 SGHTA, CDR2 FQGNSA. Trimming removed 1 base at V and 5 bases at J, with 8 bases between.

The V gene is TRBV9, the J gene TRBJ1-1; 9 bases fit TRBD1. V gave up 0 bases and J gave up 5 bases; unmatched junction bases: 17. Germline-derived CDR1 and CDR2 are SGDLS and YYNGEE. This CDR3 comprises 19 residues. The CDR3 DNA reads TGTGCCAGCAGCGTAGGGGAAGGACAGGGGAGTCCCGATGGGACTGAAGCTTTCTTT. This translates into CASSVGEGQGSPDGTEAFF.

This chain joins TRBV27 and TRBJ1-1; 7 bases match TRBD1. The CDR3 spans 15 residues. CDR1 MNHEY and CDR2 SMNVEV come from the germline V gene (reference sequence). Trimming at V came to 4 bases and at J to 0 bases, leaving 5 bases not matched to a gene. The CDR3, as DNA: TGTGCCAGCAGTTCTCCAGGGGGGGTGAACACTGAAGCTTTCTTT. Translated, it gives CASSSPGGVNTEAFF.

This rearrangement joins TRBV28 to TRBJ2-7; a weak D match, TRBD2 (5 bases). The CDR3 runs 11 residues. Germline V CDR1 and CDR2: MDHEN, SYDVKM. V gave up 9 bases and J gave up 6 bases, with 12 bases separating them. The CDR3 nucleotides read TGTGCCAGTGGAGGAGCTGTCGAGCAGTACGTC. It encodes CASGGAVEQYV.

This clone has just one count. The chain links TRBV7-6 to TRBJ2-2; TRBD1 matches at 10 bases. The CDR3 loop spans 16 amino acids. Germline V gene data show CDR1 as SGHVS and CDR2 as FNYEAQ. Germline trimming cut 3 bases from V and 0 bases from J; bases unmatched to any gene: 1. The DNA for the CDR3 is TGTGCCAGCAGCTTGACAGGGGGCGCGAACACCGGGGAGCTGTTTTTT. The encoded protein is CASSLTGGANTGELFF.

CDR3: CASSPDSVMNTEAFF. CDR3 DNA sequence: TGTGCCAGCAGCCCCGACTCGGTCATGAACACTGAAGCTTTCTTT. V usage is TRBV3-1 (or the pseudogene TRBV3-2) and J usage is TRBJ1-1; D is undetermined. The CDR3 has 15 amino acids. Trimming took 4 bases from V and 0 from J, leaving 12 bases between them. Germline lookup yields CDR1 LGHDT and CDR2 YNNKEL (reference sequence).

In this sample, this clone turned up a few times. The chain joins TRBV18 to TRBJ2-1, with D perhaps given as TRBD1 or TRBD2 (5 bases each). Looked up from germline, CDR1 is KGHSH and CDR2 is LQKENI. The V end lost 3 bases, the J end lost 6 bases, and 9 bases lay between the germline ends. The CDR3 sequence is 13 residues long. The CDR3 bases are TGTGCCAGCTCACCGGGGGTGGGCAATGAGCAGTTCTTC. Translated, it gives CASSPGVGNEQFF.

This chain connects TRBV6-5 to TRBJ1-1, with D perhaps TRBD1 (5 bases). Trimming removed 6 bases from V and 1 base from J, with 12 bases in between. Germline loops: CDR1 MNHEY, CDR2 SVGAGI. This CDR3 has 14 amino acids. The CDR3 is CASRPQTENTEAFF. DNA of the CDR3: TGTGCCAGCAGACCCCAGACAGAGAACACTGAAGCTTTCTTT.

This chain joins TRBV19 and TRBJ2-7; D is tentatively TRBD1 or TRBD2 (6 bases each). V was pared by 3 bases and J by 4 bases, with 19 bases between. CDR3 length equals 16 residues. The germline CDR1 and CDR2 sequences are LNHDA and SQIVND (reference sequence). The chain's CDR3 is CASSIGPSGAGYEQYV. The CDR3 DNA reads as TGTGCCAGTAGTATTGGGCCGTCGGGGGCTGGGTACGAGCAGTACGTC.

The chain couples TRBV18 to TRBJ1-2; TRBD1 might be the D (5 bases). Trimming removed 0 bases at V and 6 bases at J, with 14 bases between. This CDR3 is 15 amino acids long. Germline V CDR1 and CDR2: KGHSH, LQKENI. CDR3 in DNA: TGTGCCAGCTCACCACCGGGTCGGGGGGACCATGGCTACACCTTC. Amino acid sequence: CASSPPGRGDHGYTF. Combining the CDR3 with reference TRBV18 and TRBJ1-2 gives the whole variable domain NAGVMQNPRHLVRRRGQEARLRCSPMKGHSHVYWYRQLPEEGLKFMVYLQKENIIDESGMPKERFSAEFPKEGPSILRIQQVVRGDSAAYFCASSPPGRGDHGYTFGSGTRLTVV.

This clone has just one count. The genes are TRBV7-2 and TRBJ2-1; TRBD2 matches at 9 bases. CDR3 length: 14 amino acids. From germline, CDR1 is SGHTA and CDR2 FQGNSA. Trimming took 1 base from V and 15 from J; bases not matched to a gene: 10. The CDR3 bases are TGTGCCAGCAGCTTAGGACTAGCGGTCCTGGAGGGGTTCTTC. Translating gives CASSLGLAVLEGFF.

The chain links TRBV3-1 (or the pseudogene TRBV3-2) to TRBJ2-2, with 7 nucleotides matching TRBD1. The germline gives CDR1 LGHDT, CDR2 YNNKEL (reference sequence). This CDR3 is 15 amino acids long. With 2 bases clipped from V and 5 bases from J, the junction kept 5 bases outside the gene matches. Here the CDR3 DNA reads TGTGCCAGCAGCCAAACACTACAGGGGACCGGGGAGCTGTTTTTT. This codes for CASSQTLQGTGELFF.

This chain uses TRBV7-3 with TRBJ1-1; possible D gene TRBD1, 6 bases. Trimming shortened V by 3 bases and J by 1 base, and 9 bases separated the two germline ends. CDR1 and CDR2 from the germline V gene are SGHTA and FQGTGA. This CDR3 comprises 14 residues. The CDR3 loop is CASSFGGENTEAFF. The CDR3 bases are TGTGCCAGCAGCTTCGGGGGCGAGAACACTGAAGCTTTCTTT.

This clone was detected a few times. This sequence joins TRBV6-2 or TRBV6-3 and TRBJ1-1; D gene unclear. The V gene's germline CDR1 is MNHEY and CDR2 SVGEGT. This CDR3 region has 18 residues. V lost 2 bases and J lost 5, with 24 bases in between. The CDR3 loop reads CASSYNLLSWVGLTEAFF. In DNA form, the CDR3 reads TGTGCCAGCAGTTACAACCTCTTATCTTGGGTGGGGTTAACTGAAGCTTTCTTT.

This rearrangement joins TRBV7-6 to TRBJ2-7, with 11 bases lining up with TRBD1. The germline V gene encodes CDR1 SGHVS and CDR2 FNYEAQ. This CDR3 region has 14 residues. The V and J ends lost 5 bases and 3 bases, in that order; junction bases with no gene match: 3. The CDR3 DNA reads as TGTGCCAGCAGCGTCGGGACAGGGGGCTACGAGCAGTACTTC. Residues: CASSVGTGGYEQYF. Looking up the rest from reference TRBV7-6 and TRBJ2-7 gives the full variable domain: GAGVSQSPRYKVTKRGQDVALRCDPISGHVSLYWYRQALGQGPEFLTYFNYEAQQDKSGLPNDRFSAERPEGSISTLTIQRTEQRDSAMYRCASSVGTGGYEQYFGPGTRLTVT.

This sequence joins TRBV6-5 and TRBJ1-1; possible D gene TRBD1, 6 bases. Germline CDR1 MNHEY, CDR2 SVGAGI. This CDR3 is 14 amino acids long. The ends were cut back, 6 bases at V and 0 bases at J, with 11 bases in the middle. CDR3 sequence reads: CASSPTGMNTEAFF. The CDR3 DNA follows: TGTGCCAGCAGCCCGACAGGCATGAACACTGAAGCTTTCTTT.

In this sample, this clone turned up a few times. The chain is built from TRBV7-2 and TRBJ1-2; tentatively, D is TRBD1 (5 bases). Trimming removed 4 bases from V and 4 bases from J, with 19 bases in between. The CDR3 has 16 residues. Per the germline V gene, CDR1 is SGHTA and CDR2 is FQGNSA. CDR3 sequence: CASSSIQTATSYGYTF. The CDR3 DNA reads TGTGCCAGCAGCTCTATCCAGACAGCAACCTCCTATGGCTACACCTTC.

V usage is TRBV20-1 and J usage is TRBJ2-1; 7 nucleotides agree with TRBD2. CDR1 DFQATT and CDR2 SNEGSKA come from the germline V gene (reference sequence). V shed 3 bases, J shed 6 bases, and the junction held 14 bases outside the gene matches. The CDR3 is made up of 16 amino acids. The CDR3 here is CSASESPTGLPNEQFF. For the CDR3, the DNA is TGCAGTGCTAGTGAATCCCCGACGGGACTACCCAATGAGCAGTTCTTC.

This rearrangement joins TRBV28 to TRBJ1-6; TRBD1 is a possible D gene (5 bases). The V gene's germline CDR1 is MDHEN and CDR2 SYDVKM. Trimming left V 5 bases short and J 5 bases short, with 13 bases between. This CDR3 comprises 15 residues. The CDR3 nucleotides are TGTGCCAGCAGTGTCCTCGTGGGGGATAATTCACCCCTCCACTTT. Its protein product is CASSVLVGDNSPLHF. The full variable domain, rest sourced from reference TRBV28 and TRBJ1-6, is DVKVTQSSRYLVKRTGEKVFLECVQDMDHENMFWYRQDPGLGLRLIYFSYDVKMKEKGDIPEGYSVSREKKERFSLILESASTNQTSMYLCASSVLVGDNSPLHFGNGTRLTVT.

This clone was detected once. The CDR3 coding sequence is TGCGCCAGCAGTCAATACAATCGGACAGGGGATAGTCAGCCCCAGCATTTT. Amino acid sequence: CASSQYNRTGDSQPQHF. The chain is built from TRBV23-1 and TRBJ1-5, with 9 bases that match TRBD1. TRBV23-1 is treated as an ORF (open reading frame) with a function not yet certain. The CDR3 has 17 amino acids. The ends lost 1 base at V and 6 bases at J; junction bases unmatched: 10.

The V call is TRBV27, the J call TRBJ2-1, with 14 nucleotides matching TRBD2. V lost 5 bases to trimming and J lost 4 bases; unmatched junction nucleotides: 4. Looked up from germline, CDR1 is MNHEY and CDR2 is SMNVEV (reference sequence). This CDR3 is built from 16 residues. The CDR3 spells CASSPRLAGGYNEQFF. CDR3 sequence (DNA): TGTGCCAGCAGTCCACGACTAGCGGGGGGGTACAATGAGCAGTTCTTC.

A single count supports this clone. This CDR3 reads CASSLGFAGELFF. CDR3 DNA sequence: TGTGCCAGCAGTTTAGGTTTTGCCGGGGAGCTGTTTTTT. This chain joins TRBV12-3 or TRBV12-4 and TRBJ2-2; D call uncertain. Trimming took 1 base from V and 6 from J, leaving 6 bases between them. The CDR3 consists of 13 residues.

The gene calls are TRBV7-6 and TRBJ2-7; 7 positions agree with TRBD2. J gave up 5 bases and V 0 bases, and 4 bases lay outside the gene matches. Germline V gives CDR1 SGHVS, CDR2 FNYEAQ. The CDR3 is 14 amino acids. CDR3 coding DNA: TGTGCCAGCAGCTTAGCGGGGGGGATCGACGAGCAGTACTTC. It is translated as CASSLAGGIDEQYF.

J is TRBJ1-3 and V is TRBV7-9, with D perhaps matching TRBD1 (5 bases). The V gene lost 5 bases and the J gene lost 4 bases, with 18 bases spanning the gap. Germline V gene lookup returns CDR1 SEHNR and CDR2 FQNEAQ (reference sequence). The CDR3 has 16 amino acids. CDR3 nucleotide sequence: TGTGCCAGCAGCCTCCGAGGGGCGCCTTCGGGAAACACCATATATTTT. Translating gives CASSLRGAPSGNTIYF.

The V call is TRBV6-2 or TRBV6-3, the J call TRBJ1-5; D is undetermined. Trimming cost V 2 bases and J 9 bases, with 11 bases left between them. Germline V gives CDR1 MNHEY, CDR2 SVGEGT. The CDR3 loop spans 13 amino acids. The CDR3 is CASSYAGLWPQHF. The CDR3 DNA reads TGTGCCAGCAGTTACGCCGGGCTATGGCCCCAGCATTTT.

The genes are TRBV2 and TRBJ2-3, with TRBD1 identical over 7 bases. J gave up 5 bases and V 8 bases, and 16 bases lay outside the gene matches. Germline CDR1 SNHLY, CDR2 FYNNEI. The CDR3 covers 16 residues. CDR3 DNA: TGTGCCAGCTCTAGACAGGGTTTTGATCGGAGAGATACGCAGTATTTT. This gives the protein CASSRQGFDRRDTQYF. Full variable domain (remainder filled in from reference TRBV2 and TRBJ2-3): EPEVTQTPSHQVTQMGQEVILRCVPISNHLYFYWYRQILGQKVEFLVSFYNNEISEKSEIFDDQFSVERPDGSNFTLKIRSTKLEDSAMYFCASSRQGFDRRDTQYFGPGTRLTVL.